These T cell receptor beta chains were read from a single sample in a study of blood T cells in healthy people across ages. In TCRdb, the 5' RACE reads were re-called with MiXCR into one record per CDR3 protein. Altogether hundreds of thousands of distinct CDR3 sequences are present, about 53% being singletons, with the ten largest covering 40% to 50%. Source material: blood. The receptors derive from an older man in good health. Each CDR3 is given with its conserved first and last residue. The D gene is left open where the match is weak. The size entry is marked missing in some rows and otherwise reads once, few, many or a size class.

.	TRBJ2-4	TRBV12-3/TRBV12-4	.	TGTGCCAGCAGCTTCACGGGATTCTTAGCCAAAAACATTCAGTACTTC	CASSFTGFLAKNIQYF
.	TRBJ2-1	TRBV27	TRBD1	TGTGCCAGCAGTTCAGAGACAGGGGGCTGGCAAGAGACCCAGTTCTTC	CASSSETGGWQETQFF
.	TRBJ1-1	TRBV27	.	TGTGCCAGCGCTTTACCTCGCGGGACGCAGGGGAATCCCTACCACACTGAAGCTTTCTTT	CASALPRGTQGNPYHTEAFF
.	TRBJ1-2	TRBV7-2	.	TGTGCCAGCAGCTTTGCCCGGGGGAGTTATGGCTACACCTTC	CASSFARGSYGYTF
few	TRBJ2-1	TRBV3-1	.	TGTGCCAGCAGCTCTCGGAGGGCGGGGTCCTACAATGAGCAGTTCTTC	CASSSRRAGSYNEQFF
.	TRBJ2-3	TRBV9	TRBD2	TGTGCCAGCAGCGCTCTCAGCGGGATGCGCACAGATACGCAGTATTTT	CASSALSGMRTDTQYF
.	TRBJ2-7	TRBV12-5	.	TGTACTAGTGGTTTATACGGGGACAAGACCTACGAGCAGTACTTC	CTSGLYGDKTYEQYF
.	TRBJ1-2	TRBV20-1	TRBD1	TGCAGTGCTATCCAGGGGGCGGACTATGGCTACACCTTC	CSAIQGADYGYTF
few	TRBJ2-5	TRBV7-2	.	TGTGCCAGCAGCTTAGGAGGCAGCCTACAGTACTTC	CASSLGGSLQYF
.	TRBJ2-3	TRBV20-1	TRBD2	TGCAGTGCTAGAGAGCGGGAGGGGCACAGATACGCGTATTTT	CSAREREGHRYAYF
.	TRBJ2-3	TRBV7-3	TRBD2	TGTGCCAGCAGCCGTGTAGCGGGATTCACAGATACGCAGTATTTT	CASSRVAGFTDTQYF
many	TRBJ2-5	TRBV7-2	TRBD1	TGTGCCAGCAGCTTCCTTGGGACAGGGCAAGAGACCCAGTACTTC	CASSFLGTGQETQYF
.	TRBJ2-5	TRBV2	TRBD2	TGTGCCAGCAGTGAACGTCCGCGCCCGGGAGGCGCGGGGACCCAGTACTTC	CASSERPRPGGAGTQYF
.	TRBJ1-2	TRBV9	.	TGTGCCAGCAGCGCCGGACCGGCTGGCTATGGCTACACCTTC	CASSAGPAGYGYTF
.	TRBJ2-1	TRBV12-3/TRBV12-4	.	TGTGCCAGCACCCAACGGGGGACAGACTACAATGAGCAGTTCTTC	CASTQRGTDYNEQFF
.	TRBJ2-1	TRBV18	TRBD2	TGTGCCAGCTCACCACCGATGGGAGGGAGAGGGAATGAGCAGTTCTTC	CASSPPMGGRGNEQFF
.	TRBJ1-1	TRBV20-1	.	TGCAGTGCTAAGGGGAACACTGAAGCTTTCTTT	CSAKGNTEAFF
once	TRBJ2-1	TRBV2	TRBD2	TGTACCAGCAGTGGGACTACTTACAATGAGCAGTTCTTC	CTSSGTTYNEQFF
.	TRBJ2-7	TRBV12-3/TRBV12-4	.	TGTGCCAGCAGCTCCGGTAGCGGCTCCTACGAGCAGTACTTC	CASSSGSGSYEQYF
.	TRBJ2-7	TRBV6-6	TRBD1	TGTGCCAGCAGTTACTCTACAGGGGGTAGGTCCTACGAGCAGTACTTC	CASSYSTGGRSYEQYF
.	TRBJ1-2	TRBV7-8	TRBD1	TGTGCCAGCAGCCTAAGGGACAGGGGCCCTGACTATGGCTACACCTTC	CASSLRDRGPDYGYTF
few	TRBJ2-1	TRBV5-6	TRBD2	TGTGCCAGCAGCTACGGACCTATCCTAGCGGGGAGCAATGAGCAGTTCTTC	CASSYGPILAGSNEQFF
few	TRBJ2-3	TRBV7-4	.	TGTGCCAGCAGCTCCTTTACGGGAGCCCTAGGGGATACGCAGTATTTT	CASSSFTGALGDTQYF
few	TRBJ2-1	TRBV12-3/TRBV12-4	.	TGTGCCAGCACCTCGGGTAATGAGCAGTTCTTC	CASTSGNEQFF
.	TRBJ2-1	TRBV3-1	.	TGTGCCAGCAGCCAAGATTGGCCGTCCCACAATGAGCAGTTCTTC	CASSQDWPSHNEQFF
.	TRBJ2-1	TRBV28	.	TGTGCCAGCAGTTTACGTGGAGGGTGGGGGGAAGATGAGCAGTTCTTC	CASSLRGGWGEDEQFF
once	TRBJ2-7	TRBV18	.	TGTGCCAGCTCCCCCCTGTCGGCCTTTGACGAGCAGTACTTC	CASSPLSAFDEQYF
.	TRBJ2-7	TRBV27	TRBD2	TGTGCCAGCAGTTTAGTAGCGGGAGGGCCCAACGAGCAGTACTTC	CASSLVAGGPNEQYF
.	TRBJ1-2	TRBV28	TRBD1	TGTGCCAGCAGTCCTACGGGGACAGGGGGCTTTGGCTACACCTTC	CASSPTGTGGFGYTF